This passage covers 18 T cell receptor beta chains from one sample sequenced in a study of T-cell memory formation after mild COVID-19. TCRdb independently ran MiXCR on the 5' RACE reads; one entry per CDR3 protein. The table shows 200,000 or so distinct CDR3 sequences, with roughly 16% occurring only once. Sequences were obtained from PBMCs or a T cell subset sorted from them (not recorded which). Receptor source: an adult woman who had mild COVID-19 (a few samples of this study predate the infection). Cell type and time point are not known.

This clonotype appeared a few times. The rearrangement uses TRBV5-6 and TRBJ2-1, with a possible D match to TRBD2 (5 bases). Deletions cut 4 bases from V and 5 bases from J, with 19 bases between. This CDR3 comprises 16 residues. The V gene's germline CDR1 is SGHDT and CDR2 YYEEEE. The CDR3 spells CASSRWGTERNNEQFF. The DNA for the CDR3 is TGTGCCAGCAGCCGGTGGGGTACGGAGCGGAACAATGAGCAGTTCTTC.

This rearrangement joins TRBV13 to TRBJ2-7, with D possibly matching TRBD1 (6 bases). The germline V and J ends were trimmed by 4 bases and 3 bases, with 22 bases remaining between them. Germline CDR1 PRHDT, CDR2 FYEKMQ (reference sequence). This CDR3 has 17 residues. CDR3 region: CASSSWGRARDIYEQYF. The CDR3 bases are TGTGCCAGCAGCTCCTGGGGGCGGGCAAGGGATATCTACGAGCAGTACTTC.

This sequence joins TRBV29-1 and TRBJ2-1; D is possibly TRBD2 (6 bases). Trimming removed 4 bases from V and 0 bases from J, with 13 bases in between. Germline V gene sequence: CDR1 SQVTM, CDR2 ANQGSEA. The CDR3 is 15 amino acids. CDR3 region: CSVVPAGSSYNEQFF. In DNA, the CDR3 is TGCAGCGTTGTACCCGCCGGGAGCTCCTACAATGAGCAGTTCTTC.

The V and J genes are TRBV4-1 and TRBJ2-5, with 11 bases aligning to TRBD2. After removal of 1 base from V and 2 bases from J, the junction contained 3 bases not matched to a gene. This CDR3 is 16 amino acids long. From germline, CDR1 is MGHRA and CDR2 YSYEKL. The CDR3 reads CASSQGLAGGQETQYF. The CDR3 region has the DNA TGCGCCAGCAGCCAAGGCCTAGCGGGGGGACAAGAGACCCAGTACTTC.

The rearrangement links TRBV5-1 to TRBJ2-3; 8 bases match TRBD2. Trimming removed 4 bases from V and 1 base from J; junction bases left unmatched: 8. The CDR3 spans 16 residues. Germline loops: CDR1 SGHRS, CDR2 YFSETQ. Written as DNA, the CDR3 is TGCGCCAGCAGCGCGTACCTAGCGGGTGGCACAGATACGCAGTATTTT. It specifies CASSAYLAGGTDTQYF.

This clonotype was counted between two and nine times. V is TRBV12-3 or TRBV12-4 and J is TRBJ2-7; 11 bases are shared with TRBD1. This CDR3 has 15 residues. With 5 bases clipped from V and 6 bases from J, the junction kept 9 bases outside the gene matches. The CDR3 DNA reads TGTGCCAGCAGTCCCCGGACAGGGGGCTTAATCGAGCAGTACTTC. Encoded protein: CASSPRTGGLIEQYF.

This clonotype was observed a handful of times. The chain couples TRBV5-1 to TRBJ2-7, with D maybe TRBD1 (6 bases). The CDR3 is 15 amino acids. The germline gives CDR1 SGHRS, CDR2 YFSETQ. The V and J ends lost 7 bases and 3 bases respectively, with 20 bases between them. The CDR3 sequence is CASFMGAQDHYEQYF. For the CDR3, the DNA is TGCGCCAGCTTCATGGGGGCACAGGATCACTACGAGCAGTACTTC.

There are a few counts of this clonotype. The V and J genes are TRBV7-9 and TRBJ2-2; D call uncertain. The CDR3 is 14 residues long. Trimming left V 9 bases short and J 3 bases short, with 14 bases between. Per germline, CDR1 SEHNR and CDR2 FQNEAQ (reference sequence). The CDR3 here is CASHRGLDTGELFF. The CDR3 DNA reads as TGTGCCAGTCATCGAGGCCTGGACACCGGGGAGCTGTTTTTT. Together with reference TRBV7-9 and TRBJ2-2, the CDR3 gives the full variable domain: DTGVSQNPRHKITKRGQNVTFRCDPISEHNRLYWYRQTLGQGPEFLTYFQNEAQLEKSRLLSDRFSAERPKGSFSTLEIQRTEQGDSAMYLCASHRGLDTGELFFGEGSRLTVL.

The V gene is TRBV30, the J gene TRBJ1-2, with D possibly being TRBD1 (5 bases). Deletions cut 8 bases from V and 2 bases from J, with 15 bases between. Germline CDR1 reads GTSNPN; CDR2 reads SVGIG (reference sequence). The CDR3 runs to 13 residues. Written as DNA, the CDR3 is TGTGCCCGAAGTACCGGGGACAACTATGGCTACACCTTC. This sequence encodes CARSTGDNYGYTF.

The chain combines TRBV5-1 with TRBJ1-2, with 7 bases fitting TRBD1. CDR3 size: 15 residues. V lost 3 bases and J lost 3; bases outside the gene matches: 8. Looked up from germline, CDR1 is SGHRS and CDR2 is YFSETQ. The CDR3 nucleotides are TGCGCCAGCAGCTCCGGGGGGACAGAGGACTATGGCTACACCTTC. This translates into CASSSGGTEDYGYTF.

The rearrangement links TRBV5-6 to TRBJ2-7; D is ambiguous. Trimming took off 4 bases at V and 0 bases at J, with 11 bases between the two ends. Germline V gene lookup returns CDR1 SGHDT and CDR2 YYEEEE. This CDR3 is built from 14 residues. Here the CDR3 DNA reads TGTGCCAGCAGCCAAGGGCCTCTCTCCTACGAGCAGTACTTC. Translated: CASSQGPLSYEQYF.

This clonotype has a handful of counts. This chain connects TRBV5-1 to TRBJ2-2, with D tentatively TRBD2 (6 bases). The germline gives CDR1 SGHRS, CDR2 YFSETQ. The CDR3 has 15 amino acids. V was trimmed by 4 bases and J by 4 bases, leaving 14 bases between them. DNA of the CDR3: TGCGCCAGCAGCCCCTGGGGGGTAGTCACCGGGGAGCTGTTTTTT. This translates into CASSPWGVVTGELFF.

The rearrangement joins TRBV30 to TRBJ2-5, with 7 bases fitting TRBD2. The CDR3 is 13 amino acids. The ends lost 5 bases at V and 1 base at J; junction bases unmatched: 4. Germline V gene sequence: CDR1 GTSNPN, CDR2 SVGIG (reference sequence). The CDR3 DNA reads as TGTGCCTGGGGGCGGGGGTTCCAAGAGACCCAGTACTTC. This translates into CAWGRGFQETQYF.

This clonotype was observed a handful of times. This rearrangement joins TRBV20-1 to TRBJ2-6; the match to TRBD2 covers 12 bases. Losses at the gene ends were 6 bases for V and 0 bases for J; bases not matched to a gene: 9. This CDR3 is built from 18 residues. In germline, CDR1 is DFQATT, CDR2 SNEGSKA (reference sequence). DNA for the CDR3: TGCAGTGCCCCTACCGGACTAGCGGGACGCTCTGGGGCCAACGTCCTGACTTTC. This gives the protein CSAPTGLAGRSGANVLTF.

The chain uses TRBV3-1 and TRBJ2-1; 7 bases agree with TRBD2. The CDR3 is made up of 16 amino acids. Germline CDR1 and CDR2: LGHDT and YNNKEL (reference sequence). V dropped 4 bases and J dropped 0; count of bases not matched to a gene: 6. The CDR3 region has the DNA TGTGCCAGCAGCCGCTTGGGGGGGAGCTCCTACAATGAGCAGTTCTTC. It translates to CASSRLGGSSYNEQFF.

The chain is built from TRBV6-6 and TRBJ2-1, with a weak D call TRBD1 (6 bases). V lost 5 bases and J lost 5, with 13 bases in between. This CDR3 spans 14 amino acids. CDR1 MNHNY and CDR2 SVGAGI come from the germline V gene (reference sequence). CDR3 nucleotide sequence: TGTGCCAGCAGTCACCCCTCAGGGGACAATGAGCAGTTCTTC. It yields the protein CASSHPSGDNEQFF.

This clonotype has a handful of counts. The chain couples TRBV7-9 to TRBJ2-6; D uncertain. Trimming shortened V by 7 bases and J by 0 bases, and 1 base separated the two germline ends. Germline V gives CDR1 SEHNR, CDR2 FQNEAQ (reference sequence). CDR3 size: 12 residues. This chain's CDR3 is CASTSGANVLTF. In nucleotides, the CDR3 is TGTGCCAGCACCTCTGGGGCCAACGTCCTGACTTTC. Drawing the rest from reference TRBV7-9 and TRBJ2-6, the complete variable domain is DTGVSQNPRHKITKRGQNVTFRCDPISEHNRLYWYRQTLGQGPEFLTYFQNEAQLEKSRLLSDRFSAERPKGSFSTLEIQRTEQGDSAMYLCASTSGANVLTFGAGSRLTVL.

The V call is TRBV29-1, the J call TRBJ1-3, with D hard to call. This CDR3 is built from 13 residues. CDR1 and CDR2 (germline): SQVTM, ANQGSEA. Trimming cost V 1 base and J 2 bases, with 6 bases left between them. DNA of the CDR3: TGCAGCGTTGAAGTGGGTACTGGAAACACCATATATTTT. It is translated as CSVEVGTGNTIYF.